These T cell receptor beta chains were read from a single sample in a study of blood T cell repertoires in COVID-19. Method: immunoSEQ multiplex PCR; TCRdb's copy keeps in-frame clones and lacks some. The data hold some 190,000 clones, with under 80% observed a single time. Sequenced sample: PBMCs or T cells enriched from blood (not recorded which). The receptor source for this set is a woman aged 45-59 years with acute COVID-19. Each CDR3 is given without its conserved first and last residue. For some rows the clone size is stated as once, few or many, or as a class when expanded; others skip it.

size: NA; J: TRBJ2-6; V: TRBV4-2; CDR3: ASSAPGLAEGSGANVLT
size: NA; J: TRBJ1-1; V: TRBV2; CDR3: ASRESGVNTEAF
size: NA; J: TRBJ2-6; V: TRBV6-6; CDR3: ASSPGLAGGLISGANVLT
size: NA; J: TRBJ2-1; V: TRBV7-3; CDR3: ASSDGTGAYNEQF
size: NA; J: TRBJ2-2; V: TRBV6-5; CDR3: ASSKDRGLSGELF
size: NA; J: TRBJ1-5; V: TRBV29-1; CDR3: SAGDRLGNQPQH
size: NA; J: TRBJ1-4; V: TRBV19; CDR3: ASIPKGEGSNEKLF
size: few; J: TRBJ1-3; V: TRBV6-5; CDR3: ATRARGQGNTIY
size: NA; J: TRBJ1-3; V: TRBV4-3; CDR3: ASSPQGGSGNTIY
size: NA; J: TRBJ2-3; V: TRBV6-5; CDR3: ASSFSTDTQY
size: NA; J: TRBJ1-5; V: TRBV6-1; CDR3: ASKSEDSPGKPQH
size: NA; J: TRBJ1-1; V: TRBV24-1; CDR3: ATSETSGGGTEAF
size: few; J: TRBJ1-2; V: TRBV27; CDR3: ASSRAGTGVEGYT
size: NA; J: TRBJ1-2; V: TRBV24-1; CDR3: ATSDPGDREGDGYT
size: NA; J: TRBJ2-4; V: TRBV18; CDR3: ASSPPLAGKNIQY
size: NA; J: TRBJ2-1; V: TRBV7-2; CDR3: ASSLGWDREQF
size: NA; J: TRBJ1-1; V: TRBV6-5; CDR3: ASSYEGFTEAF
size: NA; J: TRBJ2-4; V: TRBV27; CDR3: ASSVWGENIQY
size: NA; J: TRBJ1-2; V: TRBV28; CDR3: ASSSGQANYGYT
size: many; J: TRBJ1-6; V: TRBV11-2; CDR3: ASSFTTGSNNSPLH
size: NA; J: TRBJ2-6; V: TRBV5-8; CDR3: ASSTGDSSSGANVLT
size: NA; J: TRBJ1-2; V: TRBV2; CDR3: ASSELPKQGSYT
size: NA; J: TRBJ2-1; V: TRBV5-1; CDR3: ASSSGVYEGDEQF
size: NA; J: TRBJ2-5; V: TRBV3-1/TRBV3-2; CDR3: ASSHNRGMKTQY
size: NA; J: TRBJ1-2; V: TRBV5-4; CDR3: ASSPQGAVSGYT
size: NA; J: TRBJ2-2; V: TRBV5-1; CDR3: ASTTGDNTGELF
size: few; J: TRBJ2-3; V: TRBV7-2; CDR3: ASSLVAGGTTDTQY
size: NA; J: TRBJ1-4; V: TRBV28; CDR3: ASSTGGLTNEKLF
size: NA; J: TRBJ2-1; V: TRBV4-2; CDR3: ASSPLRGGPYNEQF
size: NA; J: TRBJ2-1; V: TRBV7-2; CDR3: ASSFQGGDEQF
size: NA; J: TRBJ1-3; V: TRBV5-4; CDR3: ASSYHEVGNTIY
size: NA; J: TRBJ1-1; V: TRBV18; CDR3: ASSSGQSNTEAF
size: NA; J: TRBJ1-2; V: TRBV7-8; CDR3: ASSTTGSNSYGYT
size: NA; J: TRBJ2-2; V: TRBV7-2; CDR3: ASSKDRVPGELF
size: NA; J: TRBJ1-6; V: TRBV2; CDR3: ASSLQGGNSPLH
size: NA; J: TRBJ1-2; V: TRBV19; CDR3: ASCLRQGVHYGYT
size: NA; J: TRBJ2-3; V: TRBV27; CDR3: ASSLNEATHVTDTQY
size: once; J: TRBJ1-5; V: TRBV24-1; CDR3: ATSDVKRPGQPQH
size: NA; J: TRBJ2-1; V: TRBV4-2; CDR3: ASSQAIGAGGSSYNEQF
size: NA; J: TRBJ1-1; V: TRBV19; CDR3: ASSDSESTEAF
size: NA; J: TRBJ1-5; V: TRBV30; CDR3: AWSAGRIQPQH
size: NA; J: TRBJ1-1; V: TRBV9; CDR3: ASSSTGMNTEAF
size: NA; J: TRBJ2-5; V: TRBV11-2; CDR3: ASSLGPQETQY
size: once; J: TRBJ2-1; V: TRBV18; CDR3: ASSQGTGTSGF
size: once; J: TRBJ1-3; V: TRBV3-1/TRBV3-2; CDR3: ASSTRTGQGINTIY
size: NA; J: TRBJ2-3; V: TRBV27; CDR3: ASSLKQQGPLTDTQY
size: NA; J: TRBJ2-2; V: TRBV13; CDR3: ASSLPSVGTGELF
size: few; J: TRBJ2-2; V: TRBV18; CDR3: ASSLSTSGTGELF
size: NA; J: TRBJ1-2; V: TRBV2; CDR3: ASSEDRGRGYGYT
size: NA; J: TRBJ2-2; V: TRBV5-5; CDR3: ASSATPGDTGELF